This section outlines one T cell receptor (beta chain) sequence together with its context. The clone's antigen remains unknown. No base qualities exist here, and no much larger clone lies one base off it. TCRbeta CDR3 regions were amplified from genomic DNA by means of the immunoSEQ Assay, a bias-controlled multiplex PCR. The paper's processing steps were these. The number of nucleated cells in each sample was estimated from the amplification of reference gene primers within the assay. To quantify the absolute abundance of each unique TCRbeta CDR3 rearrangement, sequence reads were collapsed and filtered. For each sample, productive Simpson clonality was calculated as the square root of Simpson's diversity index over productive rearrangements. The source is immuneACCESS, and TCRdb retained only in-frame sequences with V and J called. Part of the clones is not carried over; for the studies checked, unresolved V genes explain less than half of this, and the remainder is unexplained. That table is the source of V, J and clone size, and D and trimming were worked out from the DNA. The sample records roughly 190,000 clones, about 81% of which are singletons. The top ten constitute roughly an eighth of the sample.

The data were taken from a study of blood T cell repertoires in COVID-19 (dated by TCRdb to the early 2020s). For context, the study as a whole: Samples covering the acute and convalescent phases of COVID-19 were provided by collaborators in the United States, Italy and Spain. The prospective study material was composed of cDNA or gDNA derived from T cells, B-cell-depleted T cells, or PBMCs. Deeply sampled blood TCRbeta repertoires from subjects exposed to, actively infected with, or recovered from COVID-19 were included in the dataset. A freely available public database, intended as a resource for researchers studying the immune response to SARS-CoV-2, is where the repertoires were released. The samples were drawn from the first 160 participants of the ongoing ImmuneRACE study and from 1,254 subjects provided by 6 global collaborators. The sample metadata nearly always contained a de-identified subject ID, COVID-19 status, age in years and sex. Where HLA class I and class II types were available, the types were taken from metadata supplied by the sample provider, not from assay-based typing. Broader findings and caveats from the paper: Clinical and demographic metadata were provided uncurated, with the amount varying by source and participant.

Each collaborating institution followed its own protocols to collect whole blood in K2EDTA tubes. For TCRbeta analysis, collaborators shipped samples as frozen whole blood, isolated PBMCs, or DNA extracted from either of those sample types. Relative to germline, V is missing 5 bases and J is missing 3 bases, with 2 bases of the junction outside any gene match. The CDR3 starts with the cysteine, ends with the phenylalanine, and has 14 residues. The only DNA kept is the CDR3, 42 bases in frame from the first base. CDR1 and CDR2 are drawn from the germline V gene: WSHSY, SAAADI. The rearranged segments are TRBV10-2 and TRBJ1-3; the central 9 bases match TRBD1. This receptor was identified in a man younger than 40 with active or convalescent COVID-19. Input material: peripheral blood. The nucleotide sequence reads TGCGCCAGCAGTCGGACAGGGGATGGAAACACCATATATTTT. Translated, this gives CASSRTGDGNTIYF.